Below, 19 T cell receptor beta chains from the same sample are listed, as sequenced in a study of control samples from healthy donors and cancer patients (dated by TCRdb to 2019 to 2021). Libraries were constructed by the immunoSEQ multiplex PCR assay. TCRdb provides this immuneACCESS table in a form limited to in-frame rearrangements. Some clones are lacking; in checked studies, under half of them reflect an unresolved V gene, and why the rest are absent is not known. For this sample there are about 120,000 clones; 75% to 95% appear just once. The biggest ten clones account for roughly 2.7% of the sample. Sequenced material: blood. Receptor source: a middle-aged man in good health.

V usage is TRBV3-1 (or the pseudogene TRBV3-2) and J usage is TRBJ1-6, with D perhaps matching TRBD1 (5 bases). The CDR3 totals 15 residues. Germline V CDR1 and CDR2: LGHDT, YNNKEL (reference sequence). V was cut by 2 bases and J by 7 bases, with 12 bases left in between. This chain's CDR3 is CASSQKGRGNSPLHF. The CDR3 coding sequence is TGTGCCAGCAGCCAAAAGGGACGGGGGAATTCACCCCTCCACTTT.

The J gene is TRBJ1-2, the V gene TRBV6-5, with D possibly matching TRBD1 (5 bases). Germline CDR1 reads MNHEY; CDR2 reads SVGAGI. V lost 5 bases and J lost 1, with 11 bases in between. The CDR3 has 14 residues. The CDR3 DNA sequence: TGTGCCAGCAGTAGGGACCGTTATAACTATGGCTACACCTTC. It yields the protein CASSRDRYNYGYTF.

This sequence joins TRBV7-6 and TRBJ2-3, with D perhaps matching TRBD2 (5 bases). The CDR3 runs 16 residues. The V gene's germline CDR1 is SGHVS and CDR2 FNYEAQ. Deletions cut 5 bases from V and 0 bases from J, with 15 bases between. The CDR3, as DNA: TGTGCCAGCAGCCCGAATCAGCGGCCTAGCACAGATACGCAGTATTTT. Residues: CASSPNQRPSTDTQYF. Variable domain in full (rest from reference TRBV7-6 and TRBJ2-3): GAGVSQSPRYKVTKRGQDVALRCDPISGHVSLYWYRQALGQGPEFLTYFNYEAQQDKSGLPNDRFSAERPEGSISTLTIQRTEQRDSAMYRCASSPNQRPSTDTQYFGPGTRLTVL.

This clone has more than one count but fewer than ten. V is TRBV6-4 and J is TRBJ2-3; 8 bases agree with TRBD2. V was clipped by 3 bases and J by 1 base; unmatched bases: 0. The CDR3 totals 14 residues. Germline-derived CDR1 and CDR2 are MRHNA and SNTAGT. CDR3 region: CASSERGGTDTQYF. In DNA, the CDR3 is TGTGCCAGCAGTGAGCGGGGGGGCACAGATACGCAGTATTTT.

The rearrangement uses TRBV10-1 and TRBJ1-1; D gene unclear. CDR3 length: 12 amino acids. Germline CDR1 is WNHNN and CDR2 is SYGVQD (reference sequence). V lost 3 bases to trimming and J lost 2 bases, with 4 bases between them. This CDR3 is CASSDSNTEAFF. DNA for the CDR3: TGCGCCAGCAGTGACAGTAACACTGAAGCTTTCTTT.

V is TRBV7-8 and J is TRBJ2-7; D is tentatively TRBD1 or TRBD2 (5 bases each). Trimming removed 4 bases at V and 3 bases at J, with 19 bases between. This CDR3 has 16 amino acids. Germline CDR1 SGHVS, CDR2 FQNEAQ. The CDR3 nucleotides are TGTGCCAGCAGCTCACTTGGGGGAACCGGATACTACGAGCAGTACTTC. Amino acid sequence: CASSSLGGTGYYEQYF.

J is TRBJ2-7 and V is TRBV7-9, with TRBD1 matching 7 bases. CDR1 SEHNR and CDR2 FQNEAQ come from the germline V gene (reference sequence). The CDR3 totals 13 residues. V shed 8 bases, J shed 3 bases, and the junction held 7 bases outside the gene matches. CDR3: CASSRGLLYEQYF. For the CDR3, the DNA is TGTGCCAGCTCGAGGGGGCTTCTCTACGAGCAGTACTTC.

The CDR3 nucleotides read TGTGCCAGTAGTATACGGAGGGCGAGCACTGAAGCTTTCTTT. It encodes CASSIRRASTEAFF. This chain joins TRBV19 and TRBJ1-1; no definite D call. Germline V gene lookup returns CDR1 LNHDA and CDR2 SQIVND (reference sequence). CDR3 length: 14 amino acids. V shed 2 bases and J shed 4 bases, with 11 bases lying between them.

J is TRBJ2-2 and V is TRBV5-5; D is undetermined. The CDR3 length is 14 residues. Trimming removed 0 bases from V and 7 bases from J, with 10 bases in between. Germline V gene lookup returns CDR1 SGHKS and CDR2 YYEKEE (reference sequence). CDR3 sequence: CASSLGASGGELFF. CDR3 coding DNA: TGTGCCAGCAGCTTGGGGGCCTCCGGCGGGGAGCTGTTTTTT.

The chain is built from TRBV3-1 (or the pseudogene TRBV3-2) and TRBJ2-7; unclear D gene. Germline CDR1 and CDR2: LGHDT and YNNKEL (reference sequence). CDR3 length: 16 amino acids. V lost 5 bases to trimming and J lost 1 base, with 18 bases between them. The CDR3 DNA reads as TGTGCCAGCAGCTACAACCCAGGAACACCTTCCTACGAGCAGTACTTC. This gives the protein CASSYNPGTPSYEQYF.

The J gene is TRBJ2-1, the V gene TRBV19; D remains ambiguous. Looked up from germline, CDR1 is LNHDA and CDR2 is SQIVND (reference sequence). V dropped 6 bases and J dropped 4 bases, with 13 bases sitting between them. The CDR3 is 14 residues long. CDR3 sequence: CASRIRTVYNEQFF. The CDR3 bases are TGTGCCAGTAGAATCCGGACGGTTTACAATGAGCAGTTCTTC.

The chain joins TRBV6-5 to TRBJ1-1, with 8 bases identical to TRBD1. V was clipped by 5 bases and J by 7 bases; unmatched bases: 9. This CDR3 spans 14 amino acids. Germline values: CDR1 MNHEY, CDR2 SVGAGI. Written as DNA, the CDR3 is TGTGCCAGCAGTCCCAGAGGGACAGGAGTTGAAGCTTTCTTT. As protein: CASSPRGTGVEAFF.

The J gene is TRBJ2-7, the V gene TRBV28, with 8 bases lining up with TRBD2. The germline V gene encodes CDR1 MDHEN and CDR2 SYDVKM. This CDR3 region has 16 residues. V was pared by 10 bases and J by 3 bases, with 17 bases of the junction left unmatched. CDR3 protein: CATGQVGGGSFYEQYF. CDR3 in DNA: TGTGCCACAGGGCAAGTTGGCGGGGGGAGTTTCTACGAGCAGTACTTC.

The chain recombines TRBV15 with TRBJ2-3, with D unresolved. The length of the CDR3 is 15 residues. Germline CDR1 and CDR2: LNHNV and YYDKDF (reference sequence). V was pared by 5 bases and J by 4 bases, with 16 bases between. CDR3 sequence reads: CATSSGLTSPDTQYF. The CDR3 nucleotides are TGTGCCACCAGCTCTGGGCTAACATCCCCAGATACGCAGTATTTT.

V gene TRBV2 combines with J gene TRBJ1-5; 9 bases align to TRBD1. The CDR3 contains 16 residues. Trimming took 6 bases from V and 4 from J; bases not matched to a gene: 10. Germline loops: CDR1 SNHLY, CDR2 FYNNEI. The CDR3 is CASSPGQGNRNQPQHF. CDR3 sequence (DNA): TGTGCCAGCAGCCCGGGACAGGGTAATAGGAATCAGCCCCAGCATTTT.

The chain carries TRBV28 and TRBJ2-1; D may be TRBD2 (6 bases). Trimming stripped 2 bases from V and 6 bases from J, with 20 bases between. The CDR3 is 17 residues long. Germline CDR1 is MDHEN and CDR2 is SYDVKM. The CDR3 sequence is CASSLKSGSAGLNEQFF. The DNA for the CDR3 is TGTGCCAGCAGTTTAAAGTCCGGCTCTGCGGGGCTCAATGAGCAGTTCTTC.

This rearrangement joins TRBV24-1 to TRBJ1-5; D possibly corresponds to TRBD1 (5 bases). The CDR3 has 13 residues. The V end was cut by 5 bases, the J end by 7 bases, with 11 bases between. Germline V gene sequence: CDR1 KGHDR, CDR2 SFDVKD. This CDR3 reads CATSGQGNQPQHF. Written as DNA, the CDR3 is TGTGCCACCAGTGGCCAGGGAAACCAGCCCCAGCATTTT.

This chain uses TRBV4-1 with TRBJ1-3, with D unclear. CDR1 and CDR2 (germline): MGHRA, YSYEKL. Trimming left V 3 bases short and J 2 bases short, with 11 bases between. The CDR3 spans 15 residues. CDR3 amino acids: CASSHRHLAGNTIYF. The CDR3 region has the DNA TGCGCCAGCAGCCATCGACATTTAGCTGGAAACACCATATATTTT.

The chain employs TRBV7-9 and TRBJ1-1, with D uncertain. This CDR3 spans 13 amino acids. Trimming left V 4 bases short and J 2 bases short, with 8 bases between. Germline lookup yields CDR1 SEHNR and CDR2 FQNEAQ (reference sequence). CDR3 coding DNA: TGTGCCAGCAGCTCCCAGATAAACACTGAAGCTTTCTTT. Protein sequence: CASSSQINTEAFF.